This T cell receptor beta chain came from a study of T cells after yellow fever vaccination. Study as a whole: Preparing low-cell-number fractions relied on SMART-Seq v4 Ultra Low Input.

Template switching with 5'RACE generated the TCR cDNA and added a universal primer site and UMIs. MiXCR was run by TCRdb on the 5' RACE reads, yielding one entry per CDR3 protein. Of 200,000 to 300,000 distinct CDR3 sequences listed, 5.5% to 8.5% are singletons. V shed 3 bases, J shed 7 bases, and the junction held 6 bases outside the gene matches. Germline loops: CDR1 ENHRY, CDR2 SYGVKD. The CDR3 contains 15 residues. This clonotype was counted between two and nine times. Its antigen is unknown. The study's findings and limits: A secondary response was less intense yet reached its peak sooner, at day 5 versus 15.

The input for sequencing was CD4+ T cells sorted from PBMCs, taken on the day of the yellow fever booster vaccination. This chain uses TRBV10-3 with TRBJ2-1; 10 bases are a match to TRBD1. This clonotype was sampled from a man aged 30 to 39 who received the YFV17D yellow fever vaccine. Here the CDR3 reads CAISDTDRGWNEQFF. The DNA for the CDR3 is TGTGCCATCAGTGATACGGACAGGGGGTGGAATGAGCAGTTCTTC.